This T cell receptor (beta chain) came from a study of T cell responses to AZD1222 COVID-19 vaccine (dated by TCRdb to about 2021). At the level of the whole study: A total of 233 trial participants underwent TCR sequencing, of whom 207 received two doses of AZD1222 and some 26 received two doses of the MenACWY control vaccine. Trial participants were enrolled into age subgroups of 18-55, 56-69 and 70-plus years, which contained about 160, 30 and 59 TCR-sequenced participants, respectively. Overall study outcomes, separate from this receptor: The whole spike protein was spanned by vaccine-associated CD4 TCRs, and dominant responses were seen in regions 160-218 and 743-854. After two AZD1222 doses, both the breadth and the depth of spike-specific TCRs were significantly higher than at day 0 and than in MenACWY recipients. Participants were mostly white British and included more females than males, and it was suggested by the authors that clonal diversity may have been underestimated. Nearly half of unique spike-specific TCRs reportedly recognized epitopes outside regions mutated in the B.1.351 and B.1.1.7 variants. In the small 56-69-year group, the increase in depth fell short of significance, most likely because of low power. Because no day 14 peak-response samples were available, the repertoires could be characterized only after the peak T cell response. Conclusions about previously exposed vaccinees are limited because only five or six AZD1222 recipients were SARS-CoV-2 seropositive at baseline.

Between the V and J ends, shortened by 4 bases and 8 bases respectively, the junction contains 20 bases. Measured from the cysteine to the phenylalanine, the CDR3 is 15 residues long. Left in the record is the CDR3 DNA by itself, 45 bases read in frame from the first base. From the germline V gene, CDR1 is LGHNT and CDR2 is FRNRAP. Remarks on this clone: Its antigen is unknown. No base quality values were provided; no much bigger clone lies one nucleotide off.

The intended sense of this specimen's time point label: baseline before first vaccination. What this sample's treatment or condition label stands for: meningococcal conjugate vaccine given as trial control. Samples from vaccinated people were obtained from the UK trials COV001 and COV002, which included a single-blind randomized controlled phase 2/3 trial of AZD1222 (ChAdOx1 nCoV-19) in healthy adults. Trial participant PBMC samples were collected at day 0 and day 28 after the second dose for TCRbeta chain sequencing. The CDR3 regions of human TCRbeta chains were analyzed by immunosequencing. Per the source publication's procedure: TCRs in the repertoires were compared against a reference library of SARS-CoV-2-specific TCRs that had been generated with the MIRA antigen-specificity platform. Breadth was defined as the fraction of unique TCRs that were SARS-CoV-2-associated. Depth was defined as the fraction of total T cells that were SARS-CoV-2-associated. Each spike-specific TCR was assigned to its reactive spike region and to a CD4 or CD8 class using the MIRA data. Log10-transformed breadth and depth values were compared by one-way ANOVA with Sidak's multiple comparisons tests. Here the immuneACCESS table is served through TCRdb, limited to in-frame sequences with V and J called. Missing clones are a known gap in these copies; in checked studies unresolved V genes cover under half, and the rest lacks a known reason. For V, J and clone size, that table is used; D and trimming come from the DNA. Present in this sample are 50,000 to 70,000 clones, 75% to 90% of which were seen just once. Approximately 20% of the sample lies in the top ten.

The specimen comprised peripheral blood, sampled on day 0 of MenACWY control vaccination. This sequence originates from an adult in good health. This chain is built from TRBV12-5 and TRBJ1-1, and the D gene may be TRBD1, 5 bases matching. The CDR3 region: CASGSGPGNRLEAFF. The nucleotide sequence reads TGTGCTAGTGGTTCCGGACCAGGGAATCGGTTGGAAGCTTTCTTT.